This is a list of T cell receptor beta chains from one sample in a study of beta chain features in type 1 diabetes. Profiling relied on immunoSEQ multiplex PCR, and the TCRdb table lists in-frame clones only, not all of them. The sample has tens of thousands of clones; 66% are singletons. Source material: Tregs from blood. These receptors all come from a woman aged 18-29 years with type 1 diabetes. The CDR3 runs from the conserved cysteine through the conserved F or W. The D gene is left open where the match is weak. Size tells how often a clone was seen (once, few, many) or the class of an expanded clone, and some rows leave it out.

cdr3_nt: TGTGCCAGCAACCGACAGGCCGGGGAGCTGTTTTTT; cdr3_aa: CASNRQAGELFF; v_call: TRBV11-3; d_call: .; clone_size: .; j_call: TRBJ2-2; cdr3_length: 12
cdr3_nt: TGTGCCAGCAGTTTCGGCTCCCGTCCGGGGGCCCTCCACTTT; cdr3_aa: CASSFGSRPGALHF; v_call: TRBV28; d_call: .; clone_size: few; j_call: TRBJ1-6; cdr3_length: 14
cdr3_nt: TGTGCCATCAGTGAAAGAGCGGTTCAAGAGACCCAGTACTTC; cdr3_aa: CAISERAVQETQYF; v_call: TRBV10-3; d_call: .; clone_size: few; j_call: TRBJ2-5; cdr3_length: 14
cdr3_nt: TGTGCCAGCAGCGTAGGGACAGGGGAAGAGACCCAGTACTTC; cdr3_aa: CASSVGTGEETQYF; v_call: TRBV9; d_call: TRBD1; clone_size: .; j_call: TRBJ2-5; cdr3_length: 14
cdr3_nt: TGCAGCGTTGACCCAAGGCGGGGGGGGAATGAGCAGTTCTTC; cdr3_aa: CSVDPRRGGNEQFF; v_call: TRBV29-1; d_call: TRBD2; clone_size: .; j_call: TRBJ2-1; cdr3_length: 14
cdr3_nt: TGTGCCAGCAGCTTAACGTCCGCGGGAGGGGAAAACATTCAGTACTTC; cdr3_aa: CASSLTSAGGENIQYF; v_call: TRBV7-2; d_call: TRBD2; clone_size: once; j_call: TRBJ2-4; cdr3_length: 16
cdr3_nt: TGTGCCAGTAGTACTGGGGCGGCCAAAAACATTCAGTACTTC; cdr3_aa: CASSTGAAKNIQYF; v_call: TRBV19; d_call: .; clone_size: .; j_call: TRBJ2-4; cdr3_length: 14
cdr3_nt: TGTGCCAGCAGCCGTACAGGGTTGGGAGAGACCCAGTACTTC; cdr3_aa: CASSRTGLGETQYF; v_call: TRBV7-9; d_call: .; clone_size: .; j_call: TRBJ2-5; cdr3_length: 14
cdr3_nt: TGCGCCAGCAGCCAAGATCCCCGGGGAGGGAACAACTATGGCTACACCTTC; cdr3_aa: CASSQDPRGGNNYGYTF; v_call: TRBV4-3; d_call: .; clone_size: once; j_call: TRBJ1-2; cdr3_length: 17
cdr3_nt: TGCGCCAGCAGCCAACTAGCGGGAGGGATCGGTGAGCAGTTCTTC; cdr3_aa: CASSQLAGGIGEQFF; v_call: TRBV4-1; d_call: TRBD2; clone_size: .; j_call: TRBJ2-1; cdr3_length: 15
cdr3_nt: TGCAGCGCGCGGGACAGCTCCCTTTACAATGAGCAGTTCTTC; cdr3_aa: CSARDSSLYNEQFF; v_call: TRBV29-1; d_call: .; clone_size: once; j_call: TRBJ2-1; cdr3_length: 14
cdr3_nt: TGTGCCAGCAGCCGGGGGTCGGAACTAGCGGGACGAGCGTATGAACAGTTCTTC; cdr3_aa: CASSRGSELAGRAYEQFF; v_call: TRBV7-2; d_call: TRBD2; clone_size: .; j_call: TRBJ2-1; cdr3_length: 18
cdr3_nt: TGCGCCAGCGGTACTAGCGGGAGACGCCAAGAGACCCAGTACTTC; cdr3_aa: CASGTSGRRQETQYF; v_call: TRBV5-1; d_call: TRBD2; clone_size: once; j_call: TRBJ2-5; cdr3_length: 15
cdr3_nt: TGTGCCATCAGTGAGGGGGGAGGGCTTCAGCCCCAGCATTTT; cdr3_aa: CAISEGGGLQPQHF; v_call: TRBV10-3; d_call: .; clone_size: .; j_call: TRBJ1-5; cdr3_length: 14
cdr3_nt: TGTGCCAGCAGGACACAGGGCTCTGGGGCCAACGTCCTGACTTTC; cdr3_aa: CASRTQGSGANVLTF; v_call: TRBV2; d_call: .; clone_size: .; j_call: TRBJ2-6; cdr3_length: 15
cdr3_nt: TGTGCCATCAGTGAGTTAAACAGGGCCGGTCTAGCGGGGTACCGCTACAATGAGCAGTTCTTC; cdr3_aa: CAISELNRAGLAGYRYNEQFF; v_call: TRBV10-3; d_call: TRBD2; clone_size: .; j_call: TRBJ2-1; cdr3_length: 21
cdr3_nt: TGTGCCAGCAGCCCAGGTTGGCCTGCCACTGAAGCTTTCTTT; cdr3_aa: CASSPGWPATEAFF; v_call: TRBV11-2; d_call: .; clone_size: .; j_call: TRBJ1-1; cdr3_length: 14
cdr3_nt: TGTGCCAGCAGTTCCCGGGACAGGGGTTTGTATCAGCCCCAGCATTTT; cdr3_aa: CASSSRDRGLYQPQHF; v_call: TRBV28; d_call: TRBD1; clone_size: .; j_call: TRBJ1-5; cdr3_length: 16
cdr3_nt: TGTGCCTGGACGGATGGGGCTATTCACTACACCTTC; cdr3_aa: CAWTDGAIHYTF; v_call: TRBV30; d_call: .; clone_size: few; j_call: TRBJ1-2; cdr3_length: 12
cdr3_nt: TGCGCCAGCAGCACCGGAGGTGGTAATGAAAAACTGTTTTTT; cdr3_aa: CASSTGGGNEKLFF; v_call: TRBV5-1; d_call: .; clone_size: .; j_call: TRBJ1-4; cdr3_length: 14
cdr3_nt: TGTGCCAGCAGCGAACTAGCGGGAGGAGTGAATACGCAGTATTTT; cdr3_aa: CASSELAGGVNTQYF; v_call: TRBV7-2; d_call: TRBD2; clone_size: .; j_call: TRBJ2-3; cdr3_length: 15
cdr3_nt: TGTGCCAGCAGCTTAGCTAGCGGCTCCTACGAGCAGTACTTC; cdr3_aa: CASSLASGSYEQYF; v_call: TRBV7-8; d_call: .; clone_size: .; j_call: TRBJ2-7; cdr3_length: 14
cdr3_nt: TGTGCCAGCAAGACGATAGGCAGGGTCTACGAGCAGTACTTC; cdr3_aa: CASKTIGRVYEQYF; v_call: TRBV6-1; d_call: .; clone_size: .; j_call: TRBJ2-7; cdr3_length: 14
cdr3_nt: TGCAGCGTTCGTACAGGGGGAGCCTACGAGCAGTACTTC; cdr3_aa: CSVRTGGAYEQYF; v_call: TRBV29-1; d_call: TRBD1; clone_size: .; j_call: TRBJ2-7; cdr3_length: 13
cdr3_nt: TGTGCCAGCAGCCAAGAAGACAGCCCTATTGGCTACACCTTC; cdr3_aa: CASSQEDSPIGYTF; v_call: TRBV14; d_call: .; clone_size: few; j_call: TRBJ1-2; cdr3_length: 14
cdr3_nt: TGTGCCAGTAGTATCATGGACAGGCGTTCCTACGAGCAGTACTTC; cdr3_aa: CASSIMDRRSYEQYF; v_call: TRBV19; d_call: TRBD1; clone_size: .; j_call: TRBJ2-7; cdr3_length: 15
cdr3_nt: TGTGCCACCTTCGACAGGGTCTCCTACGAGCAGTACTTC; cdr3_aa: CATFDRVSYEQYF; v_call: TRBV10-3; d_call: TRBD1; clone_size: .; j_call: TRBJ2-7; cdr3_length: 13
cdr3_nt: TGTGCCAGCAGCTGGGGGACTAGCTCCCAAGAGACCCAGTACTTC; cdr3_aa: CASSWGTSSQETQYF; v_call: TRBV7-3; d_call: TRBD2; clone_size: few; j_call: TRBJ2-5; cdr3_length: 15
cdr3_nt: TGTGCCAGCAGCTCCCCGGTCCCGTACGAGCAGTACTTC; cdr3_aa: CASSSPVPYEQYF; v_call: TRBV28; d_call: .; clone_size: .; j_call: TRBJ2-7; cdr3_length: 13
cdr3_nt: TGTGCCAGCAGCGTGAAGGGGGGGGCCCTCGGTACGCAGTATTTT; cdr3_aa: CASSVKGGALGTQYF; v_call: TRBV7-2; d_call: .; clone_size: .; j_call: TRBJ2-3; cdr3_length: 15
cdr3_nt: TGTGCCAGCAGGTTCTTTGGCGGGGGGATGGGCTACGAGCAGTACTTC; cdr3_aa: CASRFFGGGMGYEQYF; v_call: TRBV7-2; d_call: TRBD2; clone_size: .; j_call: TRBJ2-7; cdr3_length: 16
cdr3_nt: TGTGCCACCAGCTGGGACAGGGTGAACTATGGCTACACCTTC; cdr3_aa: CATSWDRVNYGYTF; v_call: TRBV15; d_call: TRBD1; clone_size: .; j_call: TRBJ1-2; cdr3_length: 14
cdr3_nt: TGTGCCAGCAGTTTTTGGACAGATAATTCACCCCTCCACTTT; cdr3_aa: CASSFWTDNSPLHF; v_call: TRBV27; d_call: .; clone_size: .; j_call: TRBJ1-6; cdr3_length: 14
cdr3_nt: TGCGCCAGCAGCCCGGGGCAGGGGGCGAGTGAGCAGTTCTTC; cdr3_aa: CASSPGQGASEQFF; v_call: TRBV5-1; d_call: TRBD1; clone_size: .; j_call: TRBJ2-1; cdr3_length: 14
cdr3_nt: TGTGCCAGCAGCCCAGGGGGGCAGGGCGGTCAGCCCCAGCATTTT; cdr3_aa: CASSPGGQGGQPQHF; v_call: TRBV7-9; d_call: TRBD1; clone_size: .; j_call: TRBJ1-5; cdr3_length: 15
cdr3_nt: TGTGCCTGGAGAAGAGAGGGAGTCTCTGGGGCCAACGTCCTGACTTTC; cdr3_aa: CAWRREGVSGANVLTF; v_call: TRBV30; d_call: .; clone_size: .; j_call: TRBJ2-6; cdr3_length: 16
cdr3_nt: TGTGCCAGCAGCTTGGTTTTGGGCTCTCACACCTTC; cdr3_aa: CASSLVLGSHTF; v_call: TRBV7-2; d_call: .; clone_size: .; j_call: TRBJ1-2; cdr3_length: 12
cdr3_nt: TGTGCCAGCAGTTTTAGATACAATCAGCCCCAGCATTTT; cdr3_aa: CASSFRYNQPQHF; v_call: TRBV27; d_call: .; clone_size: .; j_call: TRBJ1-5; cdr3_length: 13
cdr3_nt: TGTGCCAATGAGGGGGCCGGTAACACTGAAGCTTTCTTT; cdr3_aa: CANEGAGNTEAFF; v_call: TRBV5-5; d_call: TRBD1; clone_size: .; j_call: TRBJ1-1; cdr3_length: 13
cdr3_nt: TGTGCCAGCAGCATCGACCGGCTAGGAACCGAAGAGCAGTTCTTC; cdr3_aa: CASSIDRLGTEEQFF; v_call: TRBV6-5; d_call: .; clone_size: .; j_call: TRBJ2-1; cdr3_length: 15
cdr3_nt: TGTGCCAGCAGCCAAGACGACCCCAGGACTAGCGGGAGGGCCTACAATGAGCAGTTCTTC; cdr3_aa: CASSQDDPRTSGRAYNEQFF; v_call: TRBV14; d_call: TRBD2; clone_size: few; j_call: TRBJ2-1; cdr3_length: 20
cdr3_nt: TGTGCCAGCGGACCGAGCTTGGGGGGGCAAGATACGCAGTATTTT; cdr3_aa: CASGPSLGGQDTQYF; v_call: TRBV25-1; d_call: .; clone_size: .; j_call: TRBJ2-3; cdr3_length: 15
cdr3_nt: TGCGCCAGCAGCTCAGGGGCCGGGTCTAATGAAAAACTGTTTTTT; cdr3_aa: CASSSGAGSNEKLFF; v_call: TRBV5-1; d_call: .; clone_size: few; j_call: TRBJ1-4; cdr3_length: 15
cdr3_nt: TGTGCCAGCAGCTTTGCGGCAATTAACACTGAAGCTTTCTTT; cdr3_aa: CASSFAAINTEAFF; v_call: TRBV7-2; d_call: .; clone_size: .; j_call: TRBJ1-1; cdr3_length: 14
cdr3_nt: TGTGCCAGCAGCCCCTGGGCCGGCGATGAGCAGTTCTTC; cdr3_aa: CASSPWAGDEQFF; v_call: TRBV5-6; d_call: .; clone_size: few; j_call: TRBJ2-1; cdr3_length: 13
cdr3_nt: TGTGCCAGCAGCTGGAGGGCTGATTCTAATGAAAAACTGTTTTTT; cdr3_aa: CASSWRADSNEKLFF; v_call: TRBV7-2; d_call: .; clone_size: .; j_call: TRBJ1-4; cdr3_length: 15
cdr3_nt: TGTGCCTGGACGCCCGGAGCCAACTATGGCTACACCTTC; cdr3_aa: CAWTPGANYGYTF; v_call: TRBV30; d_call: .; clone_size: .; j_call: TRBJ1-2; cdr3_length: 13